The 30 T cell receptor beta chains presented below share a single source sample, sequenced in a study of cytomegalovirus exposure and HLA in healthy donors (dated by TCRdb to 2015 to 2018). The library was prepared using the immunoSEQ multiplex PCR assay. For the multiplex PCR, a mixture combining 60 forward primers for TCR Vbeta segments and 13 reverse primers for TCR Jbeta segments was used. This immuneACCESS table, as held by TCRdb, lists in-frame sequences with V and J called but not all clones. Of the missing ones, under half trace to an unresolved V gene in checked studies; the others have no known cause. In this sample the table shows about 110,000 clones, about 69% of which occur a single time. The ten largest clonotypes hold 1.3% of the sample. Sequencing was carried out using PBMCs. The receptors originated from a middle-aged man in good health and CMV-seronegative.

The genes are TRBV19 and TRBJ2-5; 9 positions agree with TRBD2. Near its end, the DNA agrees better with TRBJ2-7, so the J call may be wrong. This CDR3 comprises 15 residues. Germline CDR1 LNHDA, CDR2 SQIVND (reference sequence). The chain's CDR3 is CASSIGGGAAYEQYF. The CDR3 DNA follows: TGTGCCAGTAGTATAGGCGGGGGGGCCGCCTACGAGCAGTACTTC.

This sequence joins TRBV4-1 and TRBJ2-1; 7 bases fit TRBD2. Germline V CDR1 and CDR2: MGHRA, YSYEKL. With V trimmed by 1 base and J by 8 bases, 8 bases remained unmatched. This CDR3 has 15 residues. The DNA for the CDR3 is TGCGCCAGCAGCCAAGTGGCGGGAGACTCCCATGAGCAGTTCTTC. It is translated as CASSQVAGDSHEQFF.

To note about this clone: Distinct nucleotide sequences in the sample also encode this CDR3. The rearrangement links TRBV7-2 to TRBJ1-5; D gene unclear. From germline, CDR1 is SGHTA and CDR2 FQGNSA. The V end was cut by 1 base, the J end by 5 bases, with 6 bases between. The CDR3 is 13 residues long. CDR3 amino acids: CASSLEEYQPQHF. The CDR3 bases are TGTGCCAGCAGCTTAGAGGAGTATCAGCCCCAGCATTTT.

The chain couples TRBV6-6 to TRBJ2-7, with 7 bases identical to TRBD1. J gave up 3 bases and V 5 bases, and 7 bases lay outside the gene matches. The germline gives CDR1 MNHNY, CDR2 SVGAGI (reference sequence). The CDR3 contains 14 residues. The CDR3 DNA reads TGTGCCAGCAGTCCAACGGGACAGCTCTACGAGCAGTACTTC. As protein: CASSPTGQLYEQYF.

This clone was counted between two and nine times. CDR3 loop: CASSILLRTGASTDTQYF. Here the CDR3 DNA reads TGTGCCAGTAGTATACTTCTTAGGACAGGGGCCTCTACAGATACGCAGTATTTT. The chain combines TRBV19 with TRBJ2-3, with 9 nucleotides matching TRBD1. V gave up 2 bases and J gave up 3 bases; unmatched junction bases: 12. Germline CDR1 and CDR2: LNHDA and SQIVND (reference sequence). The CDR3 totals 18 residues.

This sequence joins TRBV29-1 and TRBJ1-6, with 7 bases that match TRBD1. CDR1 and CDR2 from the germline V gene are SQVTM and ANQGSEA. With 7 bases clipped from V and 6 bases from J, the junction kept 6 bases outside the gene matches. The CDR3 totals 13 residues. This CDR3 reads CSAQGQLNSPLHF. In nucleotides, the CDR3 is TGCAGCGCTCAGGGACAGCTTAATTCACCCCTCCACTTT.

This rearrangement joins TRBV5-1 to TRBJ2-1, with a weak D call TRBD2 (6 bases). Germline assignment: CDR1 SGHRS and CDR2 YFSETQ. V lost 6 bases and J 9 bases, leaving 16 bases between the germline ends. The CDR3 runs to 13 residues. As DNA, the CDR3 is TGCGCCAGCAACCTGGGGGGTGTCTCTGAGCAGTTCTTC. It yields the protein CASNLGGVSEQFF.

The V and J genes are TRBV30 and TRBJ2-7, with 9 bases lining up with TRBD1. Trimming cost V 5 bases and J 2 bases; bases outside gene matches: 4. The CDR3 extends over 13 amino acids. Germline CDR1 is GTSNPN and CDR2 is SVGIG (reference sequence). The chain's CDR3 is CAWGTGITYEQYF. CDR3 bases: TGTGCCTGGGGGACAGGGATCACCTACGAGCAGTACTTC.

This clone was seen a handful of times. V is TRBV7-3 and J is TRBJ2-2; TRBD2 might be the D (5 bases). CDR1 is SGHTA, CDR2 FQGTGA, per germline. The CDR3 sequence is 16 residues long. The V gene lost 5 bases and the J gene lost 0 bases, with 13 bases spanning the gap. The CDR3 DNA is TGTGCCAGCAGCCCCGGCGGGCATGCGAACACCGGGGAGCTGTTTTTT. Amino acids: CASSPGGHANTGELFF.

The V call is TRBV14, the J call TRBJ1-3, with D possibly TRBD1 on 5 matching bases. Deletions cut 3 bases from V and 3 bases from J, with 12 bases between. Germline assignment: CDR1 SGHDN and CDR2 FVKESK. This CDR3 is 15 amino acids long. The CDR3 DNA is TGTGCCAGCAGCCATCTCAGGGACTTTGGAAACACCATATATTTT. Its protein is CASSHLRDFGNTIYF.

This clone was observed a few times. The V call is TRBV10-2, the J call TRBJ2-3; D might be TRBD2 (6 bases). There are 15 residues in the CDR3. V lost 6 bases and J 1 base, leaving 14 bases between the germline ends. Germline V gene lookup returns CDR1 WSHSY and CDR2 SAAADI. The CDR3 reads CASSSETRRTDTQYF. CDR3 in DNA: TGCGCCAGCAGCTCCGAGACTAGACGCACAGATACGCAGTATTTT.

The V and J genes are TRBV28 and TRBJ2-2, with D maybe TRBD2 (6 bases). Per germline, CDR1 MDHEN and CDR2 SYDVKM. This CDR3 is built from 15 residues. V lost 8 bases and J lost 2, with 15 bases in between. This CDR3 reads CASGTAGSNTGELFF. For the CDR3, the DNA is TGTGCCAGCGGGACTGCGGGCAGTAACACCGGGGAGCTGTTTTTT.

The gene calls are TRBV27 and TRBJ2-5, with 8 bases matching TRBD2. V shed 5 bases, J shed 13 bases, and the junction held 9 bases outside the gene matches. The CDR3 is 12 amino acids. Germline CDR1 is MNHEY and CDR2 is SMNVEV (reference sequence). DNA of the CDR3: TGTGCCAGCAGTGCCTCGGGGGGGTTCCGGTACTTC. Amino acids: CASSASGGFRYF.

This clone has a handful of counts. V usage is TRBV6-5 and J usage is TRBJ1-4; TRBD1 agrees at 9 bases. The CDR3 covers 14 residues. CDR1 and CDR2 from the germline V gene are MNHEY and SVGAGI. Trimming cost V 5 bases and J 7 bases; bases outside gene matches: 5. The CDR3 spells CASSIRTGVEKLFF. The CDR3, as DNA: TGTGCCAGCAGTATCCGGACAGGGGTTGAAAAACTGTTTTTT.

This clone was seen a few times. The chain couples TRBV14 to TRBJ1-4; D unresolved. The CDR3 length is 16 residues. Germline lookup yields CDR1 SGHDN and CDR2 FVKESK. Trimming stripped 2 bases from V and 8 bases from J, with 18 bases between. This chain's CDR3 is CASSQTNSPVREKLFF. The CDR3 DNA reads TGTGCCAGCAGCCAAACGAACAGCCCGGTACGGGAAAAACTGTTTTTT.

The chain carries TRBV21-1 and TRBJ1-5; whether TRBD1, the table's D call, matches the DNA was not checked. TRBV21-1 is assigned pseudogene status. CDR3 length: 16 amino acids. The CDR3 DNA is TGTGCCAGCACCAAAGGAAGGGGCCGTCAGGGACAGCCCCAGCATTTT. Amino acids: CASTKGRGRQGQPQHF.

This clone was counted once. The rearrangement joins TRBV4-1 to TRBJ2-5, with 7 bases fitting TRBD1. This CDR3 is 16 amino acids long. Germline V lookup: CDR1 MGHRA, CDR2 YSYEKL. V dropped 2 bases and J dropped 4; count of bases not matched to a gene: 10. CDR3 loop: CASSQPDDRVRETQYF. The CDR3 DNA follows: TGCGCCAGCAGCCAACCCGACGACAGGGTTCGAGAGACCCAGTACTTC.

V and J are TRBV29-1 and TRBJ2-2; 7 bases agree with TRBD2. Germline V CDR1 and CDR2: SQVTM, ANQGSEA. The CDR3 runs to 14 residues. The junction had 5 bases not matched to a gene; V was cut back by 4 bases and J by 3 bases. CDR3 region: CSVGASGYTGELFF. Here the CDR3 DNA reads TGCAGCGTTGGGGCTAGCGGATACACCGGGGAGCTGTTTTTT.

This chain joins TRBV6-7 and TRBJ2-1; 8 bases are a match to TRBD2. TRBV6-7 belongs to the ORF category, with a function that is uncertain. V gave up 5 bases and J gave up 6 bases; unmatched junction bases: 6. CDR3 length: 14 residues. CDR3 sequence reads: CASSTGLALNEQFF. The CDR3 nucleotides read TGTGCCAGCAGTACCGGACTAGCCCTCAATGAGCAGTTCTTC.

CDR3 in DNA: TGTGCCAGCAGCTTAGGGACTAGCGGGAGGTCCGATGAGCAGTTCTTC. Translation gives CASSLGTSGRSDEQFF. This chain links TRBV5-4 with TRBJ2-1, with 15 bases matching TRBD2. The V segment lost 2 bases and the J segment 8 bases; nucleotides outside the gene matches: 5. The CDR3 sequence is 16 residues long. Germline CDR1 and CDR2: SGHNT and YYREEE (reference sequence).

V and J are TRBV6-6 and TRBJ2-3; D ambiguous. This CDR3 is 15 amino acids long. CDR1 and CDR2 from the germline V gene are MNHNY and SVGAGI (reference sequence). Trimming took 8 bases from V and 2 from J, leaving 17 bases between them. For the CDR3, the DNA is TGTGCCAGCCGCCTTGGAGAGAGAAACACAGATACGCAGTATTTT. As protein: CASRLGERNTDTQYF.

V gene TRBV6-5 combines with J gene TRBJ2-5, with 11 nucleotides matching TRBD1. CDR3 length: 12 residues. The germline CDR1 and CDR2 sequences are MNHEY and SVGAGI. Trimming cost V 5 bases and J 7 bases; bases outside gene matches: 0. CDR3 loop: CASSGTGGTQYF. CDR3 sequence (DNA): TGTGCCAGCAGTGGGACAGGGGGGACCCAGTACTTC.

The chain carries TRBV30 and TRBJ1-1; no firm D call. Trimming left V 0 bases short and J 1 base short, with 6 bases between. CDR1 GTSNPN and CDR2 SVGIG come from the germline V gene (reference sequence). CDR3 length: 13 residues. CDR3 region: CAWSVYGNTEAFF. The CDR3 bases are TGTGCCTGGAGTGTATACGGGAACACTGAAGCTTTCTTT.

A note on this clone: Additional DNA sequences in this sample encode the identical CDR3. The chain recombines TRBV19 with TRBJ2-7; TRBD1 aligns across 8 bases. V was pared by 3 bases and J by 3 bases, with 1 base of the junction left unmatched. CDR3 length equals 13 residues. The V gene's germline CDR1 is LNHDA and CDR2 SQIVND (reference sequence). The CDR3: CASSIGTGYEQYF. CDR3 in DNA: TGTGCCAGTAGTATCGGGACAGGCTACGAGCAGTACTTC. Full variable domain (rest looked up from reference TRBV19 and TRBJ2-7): DGGITQSPKYLFRKEGQNVTLSCEQNLNHDAMYWYRQDPGQGLRLIYYSQIVNDFQKGDIAEGYSVSREKKESFPLTVTSAQKNPTAFYLCASSIGTGYEQYFGPGTRLTVT.

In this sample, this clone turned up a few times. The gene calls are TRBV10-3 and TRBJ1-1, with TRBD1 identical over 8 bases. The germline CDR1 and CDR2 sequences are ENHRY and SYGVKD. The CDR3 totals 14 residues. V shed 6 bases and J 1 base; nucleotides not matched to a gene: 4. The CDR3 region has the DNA TGTGCCATCAGCGCAACAGGGGGGAACACTGAAGCTTTCTTT. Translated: CAISATGGNTEAFF.

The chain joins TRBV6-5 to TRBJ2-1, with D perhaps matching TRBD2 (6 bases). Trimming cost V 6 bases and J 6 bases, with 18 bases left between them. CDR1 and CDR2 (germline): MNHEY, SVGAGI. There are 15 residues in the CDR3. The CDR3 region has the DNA TGTGCCAGCAGGCGGGACTCCCTCCCAACCAATGAGCAGTTCTTC. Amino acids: CASRRDSLPTNEQFF.

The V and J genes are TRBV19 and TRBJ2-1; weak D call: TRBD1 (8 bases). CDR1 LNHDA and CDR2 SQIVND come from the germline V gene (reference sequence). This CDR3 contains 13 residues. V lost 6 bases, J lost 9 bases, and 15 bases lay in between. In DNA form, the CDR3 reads TGTGCCAGTAGAATAACAGGGGGGGGTGAGCAGTTCTTC. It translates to CASRITGGGEQFF.

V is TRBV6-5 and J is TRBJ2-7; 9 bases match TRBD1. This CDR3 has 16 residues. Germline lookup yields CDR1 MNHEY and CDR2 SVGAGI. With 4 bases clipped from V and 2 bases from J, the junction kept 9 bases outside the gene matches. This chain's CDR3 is CASSFRRTGAPYEQYF. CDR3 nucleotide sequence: TGTGCCAGCAGTTTCCGCCGGACAGGGGCCCCCTACGAGCAGTACTTC.

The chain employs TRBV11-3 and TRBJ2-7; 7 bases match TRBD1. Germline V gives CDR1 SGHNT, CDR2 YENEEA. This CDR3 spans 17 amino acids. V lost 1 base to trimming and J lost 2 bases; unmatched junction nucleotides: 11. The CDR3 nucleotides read TGTGCCAGCAGCTTAGCAGGCGACAGGGACATAACCTACGAGCAGTACTTC. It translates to CASSLAGDRDITYEQYF.

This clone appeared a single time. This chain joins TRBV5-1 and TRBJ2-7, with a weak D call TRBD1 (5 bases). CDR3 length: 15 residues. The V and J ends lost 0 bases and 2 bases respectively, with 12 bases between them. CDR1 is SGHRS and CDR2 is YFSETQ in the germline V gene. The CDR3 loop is CASSLVAGQTYEQYF. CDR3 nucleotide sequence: TGCGCCAGCAGCTTGGTGGCAGGGCAAACCTACGAGCAGTACTTC.